One sample yielded the 22 T cell receptor beta chains listed below, sequenced in a study of neurological immune-mediated disorders (dated by TCRdb to the late 2010s). The receptor library was made with 5' RACE. The instrument was an Illumina HiSeq 2500. TCRdb itself trimmed the public reads at Q25 with fastp, ran MiXCR and retained productive beta chains. CDR3 protein duplicates are merged, each entry listing the most common genes and DNA. The sample includes 55,000 to 75,000 distinct CDR3 sequences, with about 5.2% observed a single time. Around 5.3% of the sample is held by the ten biggest clonotypes. Sequencing was carried out using PBMCs. Source of these receptors: a human donor with multiple sclerosis. The donor label of this sample is uncertain.

This clonotype occurred many times. This chain connects TRBV6-5 to TRBJ1-2, with TRBD1 matching over 7 bases. This CDR3 has 14 amino acids. Germline V CDR1 and CDR2: MNHEY, SVGAGI. The trim removed 2 bases at V and 3 bases at J, leaving 3 bases unmatched. The CDR3 nucleotides read TGTGCCAGCAGTTACGTGACAGGGCACTATGGCTACACCTTC. It encodes CASSYVTGHYGYTF.

This clonotype was observed many times. The chain recombines TRBV20-1 with TRBJ2-7; 13 bases align to TRBD2. Looked up from germline, CDR1 is DFQATT and CDR2 is SNEGSKA (reference sequence). This CDR3 region has 14 residues. V was pared by 5 bases and J by 1 base, with 2 bases of the junction left unmatched. The CDR3 DNA reads as TGCAGTGCTGGGGGACTAGCGGGGTCCTACGAGCAGTACTTC. Amino acid sequence: CSAGGLAGSYEQYF.

This clonotype was detected ten times or more. A junction boundary mismatches the germline segment, possibly from a read error. This sequence joins TRBV12-3 or TRBV12-4 and TRBJ2-2; no clear D. This CDR3 spans 14 amino acids. The CDR3 loop reads CVSSLVPNTGELFF. Written as DNA, the CDR3 is TGTGTCAGCAGTTTAGTGCCAAACACCGGGGAGCTGTTTTTT.

This clonotype was seen repeatedly, ten times or more. The chain combines TRBV6-5 with TRBJ1-2, with 7 bases lining up with TRBD1. V lost 0 bases to trimming and J lost 2 bases; unmatched junction nucleotides: 3. The CDR3 runs to 15 residues. CDR1 is MNHEY, CDR2 SVGAGI, per germline. As DNA, the CDR3 is TGTGCCAGCAGTTACTCGACGGGACAGAACTATGGCTACACCTTC. Translating it yields CASSYSTGQNYGYTF.

This clonotype was counted at least ten times. This chain connects TRBV20-1 to TRBJ1-2; 7 bases align to TRBD1. Germline V lookup: CDR1 DFQATT, CDR2 SNEGSKA (reference sequence). CDR3 length: 14 amino acids. The V segment lost 5 bases and the J segment 2 bases; nucleotides outside the gene matches: 8. The CDR3 here is CSAPTGQENYGYTF. CDR3 nucleotide sequence: TGCAGTGCTCCGACCGGACAGGAAAACTATGGCTACACCTTC.

This chain links TRBV10-3 with TRBJ2-7, with 15 bases identical to TRBD2. Germline V gene data show CDR1 as ENHRY and CDR2 as SYGVKD. The CDR3 runs 15 residues. V lost 9 bases, J lost 0 bases, and 3 bases stayed unmatched. CDR3 DNA: TGTGCCATTGGGACTAGCGGGGGGCCCTCCTACGAGCAGTACTTC. Residues: CAIGTSGGPSYEQYF.

This clonotype has a count of ten or more. The chain combines TRBV13 with TRBJ2-2; 9 nucleotides align to TRBD1. The trim removed 5 bases at V and 3 bases at J, leaving 4 bases unmatched. The CDR3 is made up of 15 amino acids. Germline V gives CDR1 PRHDT, CDR2 FYEKMQ (reference sequence). The CDR3 DNA follows: TGTGCCAGCAGCCCCTGGACAGGGGACACCGGGGAGCTGTTTTTT. This gives the protein CASSPWTGDTGELFF.

This clonotype was picked up many times. The chain has TRBV29-1 and TRBJ2-2; D gene ambiguous. The CDR3 loop spans 12 amino acids. Germline assignment: CDR1 SQVTM and CDR2 ANQGSEA. V lost 4 bases, J lost 1 base, and 4 bases lay in between. The CDR3 protein is CSVVLNTGELFF. The CDR3 DNA sequence: TGCAGCGTTGTACTGAACACCGGGGAGCTGTTTTTT.

The gene calls are TRBV19 and TRBJ2-3; TRBD1 aligns across 9 bases. Losses at the gene ends were 5 bases for V and 4 bases for J; bases not matched to a gene: 4. CDR1 is LNHDA, CDR2 SQIVND, per germline (reference sequence). This CDR3 has 14 amino acids. The CDR3 loop reads CASSAWTGADTQYF. The CDR3 nucleotides read TGTGCCAGTAGTGCCTGGACAGGGGCAGATACGCAGTATTTT.

The sample holds many counts of this clonotype. This chain joins TRBV29-1 and TRBJ1-2, with 9 bases lining up with TRBD1. Per the germline V gene, CDR1 is SQVTM and CDR2 is ANQGSEA. V lost 6 bases and J lost 5; bases outside the gene matches: 16. This CDR3 contains 16 residues. The CDR3 reads CSVDRDRAGRGYGYTF. CDR3 bases: TGCAGCGTAGACAGGGACAGGGCCGGGAGAGGTTATGGCTACACCTTC. The entire variable domain, with the rest obtained from reference TRBV29-1 and TRBJ1-2, is as follows: SAVISQKPSRDICQRGTSLTIQCQVDSQVTMMFWYRQQPGQSLTLIATANQGSEATYESGFVIDKFPISRPNLTFSTLTVSNMSPEDSSIYLCSVDRDRAGRGYGYTFGSGTRLTVV.

This clonotype was counted ten times or more. The V gene is TRBV20-1, the J gene TRBJ2-3; TRBD2 aligns across 10 bases. V gave up 5 bases and J gave up 4 bases; unmatched junction bases: 15. Germline V gene lookup returns CDR1 DFQATT and CDR2 SNEGSKA (reference sequence). The CDR3 totals 17 residues. The CDR3 sequence: CSAPGRSGGASADTQYF. CDR3 in DNA: TGCAGTGCTCCCGGTCGGAGCGGGGGGGCGTCGGCAGATACGCAGTATTTT.

The sample holds many counts of this clonotype. CDR3 DNA sequence: TGTGCCAGCAGCCCTCAACCCCCAGGGGTGGGGGAGACCCAGTACTTC. Residues: CASSPQPPGVGETQYF. J is TRBJ2-5 and V is TRBV7-3; the D gene is possibly TRBD1 (6 bases). This CDR3 contains 16 residues. V was cut by 5 bases and J by 5 bases, with 21 bases left in between. Germline CDR1 SGHTA, CDR2 FQGTGA. Using reference TRBV7-3 and TRBJ2-5 for the parts outside the CDR3, the full variable domain is GAGVSQTPSNKVTEKGKYVELRCDPISGHTALYWYRQSLGQGPEFLIYFQGTGAADDSGLPNDRFFAVRPEGSVSTLKIQRTERGDSAVYLCASSPQPPGVGETQYFGPGTRLLVL.

Written as DNA, the CDR3 is TGTGCCATCAGCGGGAACACTGAAGCTTTCTTT. Translated, it gives CAISGNTEAFF. The chain has TRBV10-3 and TRBJ1-1, with D uncertain. This CDR3 is built from 11 residues. The germline V and J ends were trimmed by 6 bases and 1 base, with 3 bases remaining between them. From germline, CDR1 is ENHRY and CDR2 SYGVKD.

This clonotype was seen many times. The CDR3 DNA reads as TGTGCCAGCAGTTTAGAGACAGTGGAGGGCTACACCTTC. This sequence encodes CASSLETVEGYTF. This sequence joins TRBV12-3 or TRBV12-4 and TRBJ1-2, with D possibly being TRBD1 (5 bases). This CDR3 contains 13 residues. The V gene lost 1 base and the J gene lost 8 bases, with 11 bases spanning the gap.

This clonotype has a count of ten or more. J is TRBJ2-1 and V is TRBV29-1, with 7 bases matching TRBD1. V lost 5 bases and J lost 9; bases outside the gene matches: 4. Germline CDR1 and CDR2: SQVTM and ANQGSEA. CDR3 length: 11 residues. The CDR3 bases are TGCAGCGTTTTAGGGGGCGGTGAGCAGTTCTTC. Protein sequence: CSVLGGGEQFF.

This sequence joins TRBV5-1 and TRBJ2-1; D is possibly TRBD1 or TRBD2 (5 bases each). V was cut by 4 bases and J by 3 bases, with 8 bases left in between. The CDR3 runs to 13 residues. Germline CDR1 reads SGHRS; CDR2 reads YFSETQ. CDR3: CASSGGGYNEQFF. The CDR3 region has the DNA TGCGCCAGCAGCGGGGGTGGCTACAATGAGCAGTTCTTC.

This clonotype was observed many times. This chain connects TRBV12-3 or TRBV12-4 to TRBJ2-1; no firm D call. V lost 1 base to trimming and J lost 2 bases, with 9 bases between them. The CDR3 sequence is 15 residues long. CDR3 nucleotides: TGTGCCAGCAGTTTAGGGATACTCGCCTACAATGAGCAGTTCTTC. Translating it yields CASSLGILAYNEQFF.

This clonotype was seen repeatedly, ten times or more. The CDR3 sequence is CASRGPGTGGYYEQYF. Written as DNA, the CDR3 is TGTGCCAGCAGGGGTCCCGGGACAGGGGGCTATTACGAGCAGTACTTC. The chain joins TRBV2 to TRBJ2-7; TRBD1 agrees at 12 bases. V dropped 6 bases and J dropped 4; count of bases not matched to a gene: 10. The CDR3 consists of 16 residues. The V gene's germline CDR1 is SNHLY and CDR2 FYNNEI. The whole variable domain, filled in from reference TRBV2 and TRBJ2-7, reads EPEVTQTPSHQVTQMGQEVILRCVPISNHLYFYWYRQILGQKVEFLVSFYNNEISEKSEIFDDQFSVERPDGSNFTLKIRSTKLEDSAMYFCASRGPGTGGYYEQYFGPGTRLTVT.

This clonotype appeared many times. This sequence joins TRBV9 and TRBJ2-3, with D unresolved. The CDR3 is 15 residues long. V lost 0 bases and J lost 5, with 13 bases in between. The germline CDR1 and CDR2 sequences are SGDLS and YYNGEE. The CDR3: CASSVDGRVVDTQYF. The CDR3 nucleotides read TGTGCCAGCAGCGTAGATGGACGGGTCGTAGATACGCAGTATTTT.

The sample holds a few counts of this clonotype. The chain has TRBV20-1 and TRBJ2-6; D gene ambiguous. V lost 6 bases and J lost 0, with 12 bases in between. This CDR3 has 15 residues. Germline CDR1 and CDR2: DFQATT and SNEGSKA (reference sequence). The DNA of the CDR3 is TGCAGTGCACCGAACCTCCTCTCTGGGGCCAACGTCCTGACTTTC. Protein sequence: CSAPNLLSGANVLTF.

This clonotype has a count of ten or more. The rearrangement joins TRBV9 to TRBJ2-1; TRBD2 matches 9 bases. Germline assignment: CDR1 SGDLS and CDR2 YYNGEE. The CDR3 contains 18 residues. After removal of 0 bases from V and 3 bases from J, the junction contained 10 bases not matched to a gene. For the CDR3, the DNA is TGTGCCAGCAGCGTAGCCGCAAGCCTAGCGGGATACTACAATGAGCAGTTCTTC. This codes for CASSVAASLAGYYNEQFF.

In its sample, this clonotype was seen many times. The genes are TRBV5-5 and TRBJ2-7; a possible D gene is TRBD2 (5 bases). This CDR3 spans 15 amino acids. Per germline, CDR1 SGHKS and CDR2 YYEKEE (reference sequence). The V gene lost 3 bases and the J gene lost 5 bases, with 18 bases spanning the gap. CDR3 loop: CASSSPAGLAHEQYF. The CDR3 bases are TGTGCCAGCAGCTCCCCCGCGGGTCTCGCTCACGAGCAGTACTTC.